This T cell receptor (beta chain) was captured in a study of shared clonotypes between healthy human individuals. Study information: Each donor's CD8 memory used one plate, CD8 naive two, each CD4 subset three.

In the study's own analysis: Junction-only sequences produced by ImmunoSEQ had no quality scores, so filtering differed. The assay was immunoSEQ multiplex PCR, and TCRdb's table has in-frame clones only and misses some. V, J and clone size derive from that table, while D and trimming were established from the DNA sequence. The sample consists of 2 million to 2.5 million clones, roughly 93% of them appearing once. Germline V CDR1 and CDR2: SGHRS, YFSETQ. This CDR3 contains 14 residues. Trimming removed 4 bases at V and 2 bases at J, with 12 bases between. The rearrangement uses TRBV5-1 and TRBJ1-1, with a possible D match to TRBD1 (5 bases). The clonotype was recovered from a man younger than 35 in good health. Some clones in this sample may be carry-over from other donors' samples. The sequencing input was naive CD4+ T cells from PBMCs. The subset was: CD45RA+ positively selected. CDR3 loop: CASSGGLANTEAFF. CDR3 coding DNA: TGCGCCAGCAGCGGGGGGTTGGCAAACACTGAAGCTTTCTTT.